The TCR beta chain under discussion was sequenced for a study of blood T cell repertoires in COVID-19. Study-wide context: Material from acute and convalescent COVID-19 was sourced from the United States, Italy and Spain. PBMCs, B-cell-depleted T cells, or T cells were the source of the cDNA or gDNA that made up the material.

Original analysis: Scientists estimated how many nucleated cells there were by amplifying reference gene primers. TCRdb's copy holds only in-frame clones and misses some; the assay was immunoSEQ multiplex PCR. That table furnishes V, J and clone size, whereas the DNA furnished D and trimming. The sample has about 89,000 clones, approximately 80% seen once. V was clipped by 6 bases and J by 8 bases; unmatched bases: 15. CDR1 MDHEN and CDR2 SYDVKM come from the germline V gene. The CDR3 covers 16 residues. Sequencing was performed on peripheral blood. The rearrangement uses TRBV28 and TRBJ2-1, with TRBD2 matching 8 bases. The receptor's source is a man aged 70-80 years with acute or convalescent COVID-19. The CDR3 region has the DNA TGTGCCAGCAGCTCAGGACCCGGGACTAGTCGGTATGAGCAGTTCTTC. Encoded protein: CASSSGPGTSRYEQFF.